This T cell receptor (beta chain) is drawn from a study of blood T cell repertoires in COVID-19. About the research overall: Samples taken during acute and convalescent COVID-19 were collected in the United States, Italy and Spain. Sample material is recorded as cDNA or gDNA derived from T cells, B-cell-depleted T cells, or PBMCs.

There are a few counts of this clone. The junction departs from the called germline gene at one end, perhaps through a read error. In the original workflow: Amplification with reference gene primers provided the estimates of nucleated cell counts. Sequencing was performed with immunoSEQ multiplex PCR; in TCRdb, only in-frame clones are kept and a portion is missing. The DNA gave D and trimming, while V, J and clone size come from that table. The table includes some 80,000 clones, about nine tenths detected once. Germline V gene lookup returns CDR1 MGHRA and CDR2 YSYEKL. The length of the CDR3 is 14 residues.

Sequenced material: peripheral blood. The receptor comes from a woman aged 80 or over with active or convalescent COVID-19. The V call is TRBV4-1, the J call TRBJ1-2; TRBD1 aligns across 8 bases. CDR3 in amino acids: CASSQPGQGKERGF. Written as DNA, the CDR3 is TGCGCCAGCAGCCAACCAGGACAGGGAAAAGAGAGGGGCTTC.